This passage covers 6 T cell receptor beta chains from one sample sequenced in a study of blood T cell repertoires in COVID-19. Repertoires were generated with immunoSEQ multiplex PCR, while TCRdb's copy carries only in-frame clones and drops some. The table records around 300,000 clones, roughly 89% of them present only once. The sequenced sample consisted of PBMCs or T cells enriched from blood (not recorded which). The source is a woman under 30 with acute COVID-19.

The V gene is TRBV28, the J gene TRBJ2-7, with 7 bases that match TRBD2. The CDR3 is 14 residues long. Germline loops: CDR1 MDHEN, CDR2 SYDVKM. The V and J ends lost 5 bases and 1 base, in that order; junction bases with no gene match: 5. For the CDR3, the DNA is TGTGCCAGCAGTGCTAGCGGAATTTCCTACGAGCAGTACTTC. Translating it yields CASSASGISYEQYF.

This rearrangement joins TRBV9 to TRBJ2-7; tentative D call: TRBD2 (5 bases). Germline V gives CDR1 SGDLS, CDR2 YYNGEE. V dropped 1 base and J dropped 0 bases, with 11 bases sitting between them. The CDR3 sequence is 15 residues long. This CDR3 reads CASSVRPGLSYEQYF. The CDR3 DNA follows: TGTGCCAGCAGCGTACGTCCAGGACTCTCCTACGAGCAGTACTTC.

The V call is TRBV11-2, the J call TRBJ2-3; D perhaps matches TRBD2 (7 bases). Germline CDR1 and CDR2: SGHAT and FQNNGV. This CDR3 spans 14 amino acids. V lost 3 bases and J lost 4, with 11 bases in between. The CDR3 protein is CASSLGGAPDTQYF. The CDR3 DNA sequence: TGTGCCAGCAGCTTGGGGGGGGCTCCAGATACGCAGTATTTT.

The CDR3 DNA reads TGTGCCAGCAGCTTAGCTGGGGGCACAACTAATGAAAAACTGTTTTTT. Its protein product is CASSLAGGTTNEKLFF. The chain combines TRBV7-2 with TRBJ1-4, with TRBD1 as a possible D gene (6 bases). The V end was cut by 0 bases, the J end by 0 bases, with 8 bases between. Germline V lookup: CDR1 SGHTA, CDR2 FQGNSA. The CDR3 is 16 amino acids. Full variable domain (missing parts from reference TRBV7-2 and TRBJ1-4): GAGVSQSPSNKVTEKGKDVELRCDPISGHTALYWYRQSLGQGLEFLIYFQGNSAPDKSGLPSDRFSAERTGGSVSTLTIQRTQQEDSAVYLCASSLAGGTTNEKLFFGSGTQLSVL.

In DNA form, the CDR3 reads TGTGCCAGCAGCCAAGGACAGGGATTTTCCTACGAGCAGTACTTC. Encoded protein: CASSQGQGFSYEQYF. The chain has TRBV3-1 (or the pseudogene TRBV3-2) and TRBJ2-7; 7 positions match TRBD1. CDR1 and CDR2 (germline): LGHDT, YNNKEL (reference sequence). CDR3 size: 15 residues. The V and J ends lost 1 base and 1 base, in that order; junction bases with no gene match: 4.

The chain carries TRBV5-1 and TRBJ1-3, with TRBD1 matching 7 bases. Losses at the gene ends were 3 bases for V and 4 bases for J; bases not matched to a gene: 10. Germline assignment: CDR1 SGHRS and CDR2 YFSETQ. The CDR3 loop spans 16 amino acids. Here the CDR3 reads CASSSRQGIGGNTIYF. The CDR3 DNA sequence: TGCGCCAGCAGCTCGAGACAGGGAATTGGAGGAAACACCATATATTTT.